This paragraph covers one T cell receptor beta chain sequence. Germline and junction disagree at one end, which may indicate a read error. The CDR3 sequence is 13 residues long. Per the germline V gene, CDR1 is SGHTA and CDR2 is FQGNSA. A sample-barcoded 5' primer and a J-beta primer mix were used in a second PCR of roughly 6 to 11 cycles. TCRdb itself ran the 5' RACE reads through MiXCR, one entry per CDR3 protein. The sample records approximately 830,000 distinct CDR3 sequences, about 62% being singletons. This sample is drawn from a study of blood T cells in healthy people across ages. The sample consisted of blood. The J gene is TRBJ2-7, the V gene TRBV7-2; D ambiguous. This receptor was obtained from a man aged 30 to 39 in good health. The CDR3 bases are TGTGCCGGCAGCCTCCTAATCGCGCCCGAGCAGTACTTC. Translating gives CAGSLLIAPEQYF.